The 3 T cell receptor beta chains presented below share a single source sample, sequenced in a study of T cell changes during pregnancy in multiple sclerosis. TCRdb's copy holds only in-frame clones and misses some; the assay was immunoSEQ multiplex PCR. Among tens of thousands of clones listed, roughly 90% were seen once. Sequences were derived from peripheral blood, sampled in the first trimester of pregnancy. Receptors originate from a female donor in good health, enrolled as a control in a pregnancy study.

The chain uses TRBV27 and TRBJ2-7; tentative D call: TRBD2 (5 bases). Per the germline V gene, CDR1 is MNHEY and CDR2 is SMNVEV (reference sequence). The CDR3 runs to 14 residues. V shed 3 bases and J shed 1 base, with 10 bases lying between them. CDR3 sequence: CASSFYEGSYEQYF. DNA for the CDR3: TGTGCCAGCAGTTTTTACGAGGGATCCTACGAGCAGTACTTC.

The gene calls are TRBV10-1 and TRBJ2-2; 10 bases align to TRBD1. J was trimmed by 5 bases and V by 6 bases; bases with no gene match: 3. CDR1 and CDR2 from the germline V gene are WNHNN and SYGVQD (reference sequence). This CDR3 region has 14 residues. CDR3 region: CASSRDRGTGELFF. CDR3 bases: TGCGCCAGCAGCCGGGACAGGGGTACCGGGGAGCTGTTTTTT.

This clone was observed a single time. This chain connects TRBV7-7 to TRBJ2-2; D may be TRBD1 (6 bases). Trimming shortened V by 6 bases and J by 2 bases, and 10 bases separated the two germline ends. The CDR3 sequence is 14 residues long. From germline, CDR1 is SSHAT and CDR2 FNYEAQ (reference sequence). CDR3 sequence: CASRPDRNTGELFF. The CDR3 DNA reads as TGTGCCAGCAGACCGGACAGAAACACCGGGGAGCTGTTTTTT.